A single TCR beta chain is shown here with its context. As handled by the study authors: Nucleated cell number was recorded as an estimate derived from reference gene primer amplification. Repertoires were generated with immunoSEQ multiplex PCR, while TCRdb's copy carries only in-frame clones and drops some. Clone size and V and J calls were adopted from that table, with D and trimming inferred from the DNA. The data hold 200,000 to 250,000 clones, with approximately 80% observed a single time. The germline V gene encodes CDR1 SGHTA and CDR2 FQGNSA. With 5 bases clipped from V and 7 bases from J, the junction kept 8 bases outside the gene matches. The CDR3 sequence is 14 residues long. This entry comes from a study of blood T cell repertoires in COVID-19.

The sample consisted of peripheral blood. This receptor was taken from a man aged 25-40 years with active or convalescent COVID-19. The V and J genes are TRBV7-2 and TRBJ2-1, with 7 bases lining up with TRBD1. The CDR3 loop is CASSADKGANEQFF. The CDR3 DNA is TGTGCCAGCAGCGCCGACAAGGGGGCTAATGAGCAGTTCTTC.